The present T cell receptor beta chain was sequenced within a study of beta chain features in type 1 diabetes. Study background: Age, gender and cell yields were similar between patients and healthy donors. General study results and limits: PCR might favor shorter templates, but any such skew would affect patients and controls equally.

About this clone: Antigen: not known.

With 1 base removed from V and 10 bases from J, the gap between germline ends came to 8 bases. The length of the CDR3 is 12 residues. The V gene's germline CDR1 is SGHTA and CDR2 FQGNSA. Every isolated RNA sample was fully reverse transcribed, so sequencing captured expressed TCRB transcripts. Produced via immunoSEQ multiplex PCR; TCRdb's table is partial and in-frame only. Here the sample spans roughly 150,000 clones, around 10% being singletons. The specimen sequenced was central memory CD4+ T cells from blood. This clonotype originated in a man between 18 and 35 years old in good health. The V and J genes are TRBV7-2 and TRBJ2-1; D gene unclear. CDR3 amino acids: CASSLGFSEQFF. In nucleotides, the CDR3 is TGTGCCAGCAGCTTAGGATTTAGCGAGCAGTTCTTC.